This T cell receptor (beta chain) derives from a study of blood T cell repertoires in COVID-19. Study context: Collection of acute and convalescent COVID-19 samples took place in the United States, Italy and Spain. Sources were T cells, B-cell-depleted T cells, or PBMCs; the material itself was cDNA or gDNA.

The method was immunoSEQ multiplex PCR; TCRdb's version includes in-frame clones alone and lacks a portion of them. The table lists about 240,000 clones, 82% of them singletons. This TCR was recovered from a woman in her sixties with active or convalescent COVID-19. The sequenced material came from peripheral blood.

In DNA form, the CDR3 reads TGTGCCAGCAGCTTTGGGTTTTCTGGGGTTGGGACTAGCGGGGCAGACCAAGAGACCCAGTACTTC. Residues: CASSFGFSGVGTSGADQETQYF. The chain joins TRBV7-3 to TRBJ2-5, with 13 bases that match TRBD2. CDR1 and CDR2 (germline): SGHTA, FQGTGA. This CDR3 comprises 22 residues. V gave up 3 bases and J gave up 0 bases; unmatched junction bases: 19.